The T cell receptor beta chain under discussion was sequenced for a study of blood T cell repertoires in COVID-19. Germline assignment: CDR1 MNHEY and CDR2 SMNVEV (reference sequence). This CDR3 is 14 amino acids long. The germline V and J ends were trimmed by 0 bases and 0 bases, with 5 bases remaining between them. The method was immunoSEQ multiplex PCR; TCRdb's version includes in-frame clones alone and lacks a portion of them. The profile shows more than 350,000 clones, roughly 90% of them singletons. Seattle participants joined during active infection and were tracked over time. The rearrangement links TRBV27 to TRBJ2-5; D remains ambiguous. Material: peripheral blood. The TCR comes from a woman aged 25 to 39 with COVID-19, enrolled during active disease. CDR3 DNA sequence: TGTGCCAGCAGTTTATCAGAGGACCAAGAGACCCAGTACTTC. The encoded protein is CASSLSEDQETQYF.